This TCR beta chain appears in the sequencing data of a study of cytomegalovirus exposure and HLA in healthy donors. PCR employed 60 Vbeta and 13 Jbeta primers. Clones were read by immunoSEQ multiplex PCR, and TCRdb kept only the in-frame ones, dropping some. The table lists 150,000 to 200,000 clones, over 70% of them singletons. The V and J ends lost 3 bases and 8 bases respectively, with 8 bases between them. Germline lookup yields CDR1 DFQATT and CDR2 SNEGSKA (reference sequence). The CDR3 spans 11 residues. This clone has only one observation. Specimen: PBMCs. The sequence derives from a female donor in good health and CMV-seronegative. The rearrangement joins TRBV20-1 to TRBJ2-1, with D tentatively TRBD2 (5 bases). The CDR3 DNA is TGCAGTGCTAGCGGGGTTGATGAGCAGTTCTTC. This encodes CSASGVDEQFF.